This TCR beta chain was recovered during a study of cytomegalovirus exposure and HLA in healthy donors. Germline values: CDR1 LNHDA, CDR2 SQIVND (reference sequence). The CDR3 spans 13 residues. V lost 7 bases, J lost 3 bases, and 6 bases stayed unmatched. Study-wide results and caveats: Because they were indistinguishable, some V segments, including TRBV6-2 and TRBV6-3, were excluded. Sequencing likely caused a cluster of highly shared sequence variants. The listing of roughly 160 TCR beta chains classed them as cytomegalovirus-associated.

Researchers ran the PCR with 60 Vbeta and 13 Jbeta primers. Sequenced by immunoSEQ multiplex PCR; TCRdb stores in-frame clones only, minus some. This sample contains over 45,000 clones. For this clone: Its specificity is not known.

The V and J genes are TRBV19 and TRBJ2-7; TRBD1 matches 7 bases. Sequencing was carried out using PBMCs. The sequence came from a woman aged 18-29 years in good health and CMV-seronegative. This chain's CDR3 is CASTDRAGYEQYF. The CDR3 nucleotides read TGTGCCAGTACCGACAGGGCCGGCTACGAGCAGTACTTC.